Each of the 6 T cell receptor beta chains below was sequenced from the same sample in a study of shared clonotypes between healthy human individuals. Assay used: immunoSEQ multiplex PCR; TCRdb lists only in-frame clones, some missing. The sample comprises about 79,000 clones, about 61% of which are singletons, and roughly half rests with the top ten. Sequenced material: memory CD8+ T cells sorted from blood. The sample's subset: CD45RO+ cells pooled with CCR7-negative TemRA cells. Every receptor here comes from a man in his thirties or forties in good health.

V and J are TRBV5-5 and TRBJ1-3, with TRBD1 matching 7 bases. The V and J ends lost 3 bases and 1 base, in that order; junction bases with no gene match: 10. This CDR3 comprises 17 residues. Germline V gene data show CDR1 as SGHKS and CDR2 as YYEKEE (reference sequence). CDR3 nucleotides: TGTGCCAGCAGCTGGTCCGGGACAGAATATTCTGGAAACACCATATATTTT. Translating it yields CASSWSGTEYSGNTIYF.

The V and J genes are TRBV25-1 and TRBJ2-1; tentatively, D is TRBD1 (6 bases). There are 17 residues in the CDR3. CDR1 and CDR2 (germline): MGHDK, SYGVNS. V lost 2 bases and J 5 bases, leaving 19 bases between the germline ends. This CDR3 is CASSESSSNRVHNEQFF. CDR3 coding DNA: TGTGCCAGCAGTGAAAGCTCCTCGAACAGGGTCCACAATGAGCAGTTCTTC.

The gene calls are TRBV13 and TRBJ2-3, with D maybe TRBD2 (7 bases). There are 14 residues in the CDR3. The V gene lost 7 bases and the J gene lost 2 bases, with 13 bases spanning the gap. Germline V gives CDR1 PRHDT, CDR2 FYEKMQ (reference sequence). For the CDR3, the DNA is TGTGCCAGCACGCCGGGGGGCGTCACAGATACGCAGTATTTT. It codes for CASTPGGVTDTQYF.

The chain has TRBV29-1 and TRBJ2-7; D may match TRBD1 or TRBD2 (6 bases each). Trimming pared 0 bases from V and 1 base from J, leaving 13 bases between. The germline gives CDR1 SQVTM, CDR2 ANQGSEA. The CDR3 contains 15 residues. Here the CDR3 reads CSVEDPGAQSYEQYF. The CDR3, as DNA: TGCAGCGTTGAAGATCCGGGGGCGCAGTCCTACGAGCAGTACTTC.

In its sample, this clone was seen once. The chain carries TRBV11-3 and TRBJ2-3; D might be TRBD1 (7 bases). The CDR3 consists of 15 residues. From germline, CDR1 is SGHNT and CDR2 YENEEA. Between the trimmed V and J ends, which lost 5 bases and 4 bases, there was a span of 16 bases. The CDR3 DNA is TGTGCCAGCAGCCGGAGGGGGCTCGGGTCAGATACGCAGTATTTT. Encoded protein: CASSRRGLGSDTQYF.

This chain connects TRBV6-5 to TRBJ2-1, with a tentative D call TRBD1 (5 bases). Looked up from germline, CDR1 is MNHEY and CDR2 is SVGAGI. This CDR3 region has 15 residues. The ends were cut back, 0 bases at V and 4 bases at J, with 10 bases in the middle. CDR3 nucleotides: TGTGCCAGCAGTTACTCGGGGCTGAAGTACAATGAGCAGTTCTTC. Protein product: CASSYSGLKYNEQFF.